One and the same sample provided the 3 T cell receptor beta chains below, sequenced in a study of shared clonotypes between healthy human individuals (dated by TCRdb to the early 2020s). The library came from the immunoSEQ multiplex PCR assay. Not all clones reach the TCRdb copy of this immuneACCESS table, which keeps in-frame sequences only. Checked studies attribute under half of the gap to unresolved V genes and leave the rest unexplained. This sample is represented by roughly 500,000 clones; around 85% of them were singletons. About 12% of the sample is in the top ten clones. Sequencing was performed on PBMCs. Source of these receptors: a woman aged 40 to 55 in good health. Some clones in this sample may be carry-over from other donors' samples.

The V gene is TRBV4-1, the J gene TRBJ1-5; D is unclear. Between the trimmed V and J ends, which lost 3 bases and 3 bases, there was a span of 9 bases. The CDR3 length is 14 residues. The germline V gene has CDR1 MGHRA and CDR2 YSYEKL. The CDR3 DNA follows: TGCGCCAGCAGCCACCTGCCGATCAATCAGCCCCAGCATTTT. Translated: CASSHLPINQPQHF.

This chain uses TRBV27 with TRBJ2-7; tentative D call: TRBD1 (5 bases). Trimming removed 0 bases from V and 3 bases from J, with 9 bases in between. The V gene's germline CDR1 is MNHEY and CDR2 SMNVEV (reference sequence). The CDR3 is made up of 14 amino acids. CDR3 DNA sequence: TGTGCCAGCAGTTTATCGCTGGGGCGCTACGAGCAGTACTTC. This sequence encodes CASSLSLGRYEQYF.

A word on this clone: Only one base separates this from a far larger clonotype, so it likely reflects a read error. Distinct nucleotide sequences in the sample also encode this CDR3. CDR3 bases: TGCGCCAGCAGCCAGGGGGGGACCCGCGAAGAGACCCAGTACTTC. Translation gives CASSQGGTREETQYF. The chain combines TRBV5-1 with TRBJ2-5; either TRBD1 or TRBD2 may fit D (7 bases each). The ends were cut back, 4 bases at V and 3 bases at J, with 16 bases in the middle. Germline lookup yields CDR1 SGHRS and CDR2 YFSETQ. The CDR3 covers 15 residues.